A selection of T cell receptor beta chains follows, all from one sample in a study of CD8+CD57+ T cells in acquired aplastic anemia. One entry per CDR3 protein results from TCRdb running MiXCR on the reads. The sample has 110,000 or so distinct CDR3 sequences, 51% seen once. Sequenced material: sorted CD4+, CD8+, or CD8+CD57+ T cells (not recorded which) from PBMCs. These TCRs come from a human donor in good health, serving as a control. The CDR3 runs from the conserved cysteine through the conserved F or W. A D gene is named only where the DNA matches it firmly. Size tells how often a clone was seen (once, few, many) or the class of an expanded clone, and some rows leave it out.

TRBJ2-7,TRBV2,many,-,TGTGCCAGCAGTGAAGTACTCCACGAGCAGTACTTC,CASSEVLHEQYF
TRBJ2-1,TRBV11-2,-,-,TGTGCCAGCAGCTACCAGCAGGGCGCAGCCTACAATGAGCAGTTCTTC,CASSYQQGAAYNEQFF
TRBJ2-3,TRBV7-9,many,TRBD2,TGTGCCAGCAGCCATATGACTAGCCGTACAGATACGCAGTATTTT,CASSHMTSRTDTQYF
TRBJ2-1,TRBV25-1,-,TRBD2,TGTGCCAGCAGCGTATCTAGCGGGGGGGCAGGAAATGAGCAGTTCTTC,CASSVSSGGAGNEQFF
TRBJ1-3,TRBV7-2,many,-,TGTGCCAGCAGCTTGGGTGGAAACACCATATATTTT,CASSLGGNTIYF
TRBJ2-5,TRBV12-3/TRBV12-4,few,-,TGTGCCAGCACCCCAAGGGCGGGGGAGACCCAGTACTTC,CASTPRAGETQYF
TRBJ1-1,TRBV5-5,-,-,TGCGCCAGCAGCCAAGATGCCAGGGGGAACACTGAAGCTTTCTTT,CASSQDARGNTEAFF
TRBJ1-2,TRBV6-1,many,-,TGTGCCAGCAGTGCTCGTAAAGGCGGGGCTAACTATGGCTACACCTTC,CASSARKGGANYGYTF
TRBJ2-7,TRBV20-1,many,TRBD2,TGCAGTGCTAGAGACCTAGCGGTGGAGGAGCAGTACTTC,CSARDLAVEEQYF
TRBJ2-7,TRBV27,many,TRBD2,TGTGCCAGCAGTTTGCTATCTAGCGGGCTTACCTACGAGCAGTACTTC,CASSLLSSGLTYEQYF
TRBJ2-5,TRBV11-1,many,-,TGTGCCAGCAGAGAACAGGGTATGGAGACCCAGTACTTC,CASREQGMETQYF
TRBJ2-7,TRBV6-2/TRBV6-3,many,TRBD2,TGTGCCAGCAGTGTCATTAGCGGGGGGCCGTACGAGCAGTACTTC,CASSVISGGPYEQYF
TRBJ1-2,TRBV12-3/TRBV12-4,-,-,TGTGCCAGCAGTCCCGATGGATTAGGCTACACCTTC,CASSPDGLGYTF
TRBJ1-6,TRBV20-1,once,TRBD1,TGCAGTGCTAAGGGGACAGGTGGACCCCTCCACTTT,CSAKGTGGPLHF
TRBJ2-1,TRBV20-1,many,TRBD2,TGCAGTGCTAGAGATAGCGGGCATGAGCAGTTCTTC,CSARDSGHEQFF